These T cell receptor beta chains were read from a single sample in a study of blood T cell repertoires in COVID-19. Data came from immunoSEQ multiplex PCR; TCRdb stores just in-frame clones and leaves some out. In the table there are about 140,000 clones, over 80% of which are singletons. The sequencing sample was made of peripheral blood. These receptors were collected from a human donor in a cohort sampled during active COVID-19. Both conserved end residues are part of each CDR3. A D gene is named only where the DNA matches it firmly. Rows may omit the clone size; those that give it use once, few, many or a size class.

-	TRBD1	15	TRBV5-4	TRBJ1-1	TGTGCCAGCAGCTCCCCTGGACAGGGAGGTACTGAAGCTTTCTTT	CASSSPGQGGTEAFF
-	TRBD1	15	TRBV10-3	TRBJ2-2	TGTGCCATCAAAGGGGACAGGGGAAGCACCGGGGAGCTGTTTTTT	CAIKGDRGSTGELFF
-	-	13	TRBV6-4	TRBJ1-2	TGTGCCAGCAGTCCCGACCTGGGGGCGCGGAAAACCTTC	CASSPDLGARKTF
few	TRBD1	17	TRBV5-6	TRBJ2-6	TGTGCCAGCAGCCCCGGGACAGGGGGCTCTGGGGCCAACGTCCTGACTTTC	CASSPGTGGSGANVLTF
-	TRBD1	15	TRBV5-1	TRBJ1-5	TGCGCCAGCAGCGTAACAGGGGATAGCAATCAGCCCCAGCATTTT	CASSVTGDSNQPQHF
-	TRBD2	16	TRBV19	TRBJ2-1	TGTGCCAGTACCCTAGTGAGCGGGAGGGCCAAGAATGAGCAGTTCTTC	CASTLVSGRAKNEQFF
-	-	15	TRBV15	TRBJ1-1	TGTGCCACCAGCAGAGGTAGGGAGTTTGACACTGAAGCTTTCTTT	CATSRGREFDTEAFF
few	-	13	TRBV18	TRBJ1-5	TGTGCCAGCTCACGTGCAGTCGATCAGCCCCAGCATTTT	CASSRAVDQPQHF
-	TRBD1	13	TRBV6-5	TRBJ1-1	TGTGCCAGCAGGGTGACAGGGCAGACTGAAGCTTTCTTT	CASRVTGQTEAFF
few	-	13	TRBV11-3	TRBJ1-5	TGTGCCAGCAGCCCTAGGCAGGGTCAGCCCCAGCATTTT	CASSPRQGQPQHF
-	TRBD2	14	TRBV30	TRBJ2-1	TGTGCCTGGAGCATCGGACTAGCGGGAGTCCTTCAGTTCTTC	CAWSIGLAGVLQFF
-	-	15	TRBV7-8	TRBJ1-1	TGTGCCAGCAGCTCTCACCACAGGGACGGGACTGAAGCTTTCTTT	CASSSHHRDGTEAFF
-	TRBD1	15	TRBV3-1/TRBV3-2	TRBJ2-7	TGTGCCAGCAGCCTTCCGGGACAGGGATTTGACGAGCAGTACTTC	CASSLPGQGFDEQYF
-	-	15	TRBV11-2	TRBJ1-2	TGTGCCAGCAGCTTAGTCGAGGGTTGGGGCTATGGCTACACCTTC	CASSLVEGWGYGYTF
-	-	14	TRBV19	TRBJ1-5	TGTGCCAGTAGACCCACAGGGATCGGTCAGCCCCAGCATTTT	CASRPTGIGQPQHF
-	TRBD1	15	TRBV5-1	TRBJ2-1	TGCGCCAGCAGCTCAAGGGGACAGGGGGCTGATGAGCAGTTCTTC	CASSSRGQGADEQFF
once	-	12	TRBV5-1	TRBJ1-2	TGCGCCAGCAGCTTAGGAGACTATGGCTACACCTTC	CASSLGDYGYTF